This T cell receptor beta chain was retrieved from a study of chemoradiotherapy in HPV16-positive cancers. This clone was counted only a few times. Trimming stripped 0 bases from V and 8 bases from J, with 13 bases between. The CDR3 length is 13 residues. Per germline, CDR1 SQVTM and CDR2 ANQGSEA. Sequenced by immunoSEQ multiplex PCR; TCRdb stores in-frame clones only, minus some. The sample contains roughly 40,000 clones, more than 65% of which appear only once. This clonotype was obtained from a human donor with HPV-associated anogenital cancer. This chain uses TRBV29-1 with TRBJ1-2; no clear D gene. The specimen comprised blood, sampled from a patient who underwent chemoradiotherapy. CDR3 nucleotides: TGCAGCGTTGAAGATCCACAGAGGGTAGGCTACACCTTC. Its translation: CSVEDPQRVGYTF. Using reference TRBV29-1 and TRBJ1-2 for the parts outside the CDR3, the full variable domain is SAVISQKPSRDICQRGTSLTIQCQVDSQVTMMFWYRQQPGQSLTLIATANQGSEATYESGFVIDKFPISRPNLTFSTLTVSNMSPEDSSIYLCSVEDPQRVGYTFGSGTRLTVV.